What follows is one T cell receptor (beta chain) and its context. Its matching antigen is unknown. The data originate from a study of T-cell memory formation after mild COVID-19. About the study: Largely donor-specific sequence clusters came from a couple of donors.

TCRdb re-called the 5' RACE reads with MiXCR, one entry per CDR3 protein. Found here are about 140,000 distinct CDR3 sequences, around 14% of them singletons; the top ten hold about 27%. Whole-study findings and limits: Contracting clones localized mainly to CM and EM when CD4+ and mainly to EMRA when CD8+. Among clones contracting day 15 to 85, CD4/CD8 was balanced, whereas later expanders leaned CD4+.

The CDR3 contains 16 residues. From germline, CDR1 is SGHVS and CDR2 FQNEAQ. J was trimmed by 4 bases and V by 1 base; bases with no gene match: 3. Specimen: PBMCs or a T cell subset sorted from them (not recorded which). The sequence derives from an adult woman who had mild COVID-19 (a few samples of this study predate the infection). Cell type and time point are not known. This rearrangement joins TRBV7-8 to TRBJ2-2; 10 nucleotides match TRBD2. The CDR3 bases are TGTGCCAGCAGCTTAGGAGGGACTAGCGTCACCGGGGAGCTGTTTTTT. Amino acid sequence: CASSLGGTSVTGELFF.